The present T cell receptor (beta chain) was sequenced within a study of beta chain features in type 1 diabetes. cDNA synthesis used the whole RNA isolate, giving expressed TCRB sequences. Sequencing was performed with immunoSEQ multiplex PCR; in TCRdb, only in-frame clones are kept and a portion is missing. The sample has under 350,000 clones, under 8.5% seen once. This clone was counted between two and nine times. V was pared by 4 bases and J by 7 bases, with 17 bases between. Germline V gives CDR1 SGHTA, CDR2 FQGNSA. The CDR3 length is 14 residues. The receptor was isolated from a woman aged 18 to 35 in good health. Sequenced: central memory CD4+ T cells from blood. The V gene is TRBV7-2, the J gene TRBJ2-7; a weak D match, TRBD1 (8 bases). In DNA form, the CDR3 reads TGTGCCAGCAGCTCCCCCGGACAGGGAGGGGAGCAGTACTTC. This sequence encodes CASSSPGQGGEQYF.